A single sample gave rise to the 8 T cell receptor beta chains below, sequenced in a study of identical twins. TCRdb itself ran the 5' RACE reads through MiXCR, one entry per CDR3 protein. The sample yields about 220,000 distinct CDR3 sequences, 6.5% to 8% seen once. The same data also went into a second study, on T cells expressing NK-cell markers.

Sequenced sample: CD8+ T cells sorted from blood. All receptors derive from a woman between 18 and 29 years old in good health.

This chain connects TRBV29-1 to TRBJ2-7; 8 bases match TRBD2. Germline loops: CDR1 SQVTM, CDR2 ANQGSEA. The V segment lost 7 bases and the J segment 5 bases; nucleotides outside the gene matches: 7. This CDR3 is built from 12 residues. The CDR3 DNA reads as TGCAGCGCCTGGAGCGGGGGACACGAGCAGTACTTC. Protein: CSAWSGGHEQYF.

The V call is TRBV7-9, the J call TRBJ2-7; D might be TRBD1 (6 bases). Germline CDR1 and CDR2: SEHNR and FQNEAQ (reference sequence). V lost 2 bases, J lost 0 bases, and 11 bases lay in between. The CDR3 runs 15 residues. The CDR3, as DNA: TGTGCCAGCAGCTTACAGGGGCCTAACTCCTACGAGCAGTACTTC. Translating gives CASSLQGPNSYEQYF.

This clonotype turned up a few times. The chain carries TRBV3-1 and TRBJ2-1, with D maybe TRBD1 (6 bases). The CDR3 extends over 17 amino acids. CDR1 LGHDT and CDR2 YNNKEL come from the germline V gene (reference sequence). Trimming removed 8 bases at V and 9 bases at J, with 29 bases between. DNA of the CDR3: TGTGCCAGCTCCAAACAGGTACCGTGGGGGCCTGGTAGTGAGCAGTTCTTC. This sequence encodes CASSKQVPWGPGSEQFF.

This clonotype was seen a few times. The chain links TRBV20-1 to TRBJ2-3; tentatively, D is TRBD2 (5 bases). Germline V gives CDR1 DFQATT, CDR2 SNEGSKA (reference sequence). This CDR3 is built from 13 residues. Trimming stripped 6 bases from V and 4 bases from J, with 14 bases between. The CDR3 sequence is CSALSPGADTQYF. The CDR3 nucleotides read TGCAGTGCCCTTAGCCCCGGGGCAGATACGCAGTATTTT.

CDR3 sequence: CASSLLSGFGEKLFF. DNA for the CDR3: TGTGCCAGCAGTTTATTATCAGGCTTTGGGGAAAAACTGTTTTTT. The rearrangement links TRBV27 to TRBJ1-4, with D unclear. V lost 1 base, J lost 8 bases, and 14 bases lay in between. CDR3 size: 15 residues. Germline V lookup: CDR1 MNHEY, CDR2 SMNVEV (reference sequence).

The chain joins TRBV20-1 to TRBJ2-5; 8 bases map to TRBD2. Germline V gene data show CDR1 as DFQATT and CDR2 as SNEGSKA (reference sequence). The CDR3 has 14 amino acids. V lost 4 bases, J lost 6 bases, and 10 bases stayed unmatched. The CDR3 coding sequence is TGCAGTGCTAAAAGACTAGCGAACTTACAGACCCAGTACTTC. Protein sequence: CSAKRLANLQTQYF.

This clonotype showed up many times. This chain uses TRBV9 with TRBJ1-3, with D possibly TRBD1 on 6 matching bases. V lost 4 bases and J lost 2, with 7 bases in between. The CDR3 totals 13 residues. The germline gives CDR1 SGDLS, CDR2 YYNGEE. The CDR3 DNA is TGTGCCAGCAGCCAGGGGCCTGGAAACACCATATATTTT. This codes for CASSQGPGNTIYF.

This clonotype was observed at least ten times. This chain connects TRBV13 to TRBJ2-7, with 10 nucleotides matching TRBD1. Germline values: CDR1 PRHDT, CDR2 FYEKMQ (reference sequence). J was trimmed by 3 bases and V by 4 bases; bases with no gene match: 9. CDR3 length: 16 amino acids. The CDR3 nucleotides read TGTGCCAGCAGCTCGCCGGGACAGGGGAGAATCTACGAGCAGTACTTC. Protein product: CASSSPGQGRIYEQYF.